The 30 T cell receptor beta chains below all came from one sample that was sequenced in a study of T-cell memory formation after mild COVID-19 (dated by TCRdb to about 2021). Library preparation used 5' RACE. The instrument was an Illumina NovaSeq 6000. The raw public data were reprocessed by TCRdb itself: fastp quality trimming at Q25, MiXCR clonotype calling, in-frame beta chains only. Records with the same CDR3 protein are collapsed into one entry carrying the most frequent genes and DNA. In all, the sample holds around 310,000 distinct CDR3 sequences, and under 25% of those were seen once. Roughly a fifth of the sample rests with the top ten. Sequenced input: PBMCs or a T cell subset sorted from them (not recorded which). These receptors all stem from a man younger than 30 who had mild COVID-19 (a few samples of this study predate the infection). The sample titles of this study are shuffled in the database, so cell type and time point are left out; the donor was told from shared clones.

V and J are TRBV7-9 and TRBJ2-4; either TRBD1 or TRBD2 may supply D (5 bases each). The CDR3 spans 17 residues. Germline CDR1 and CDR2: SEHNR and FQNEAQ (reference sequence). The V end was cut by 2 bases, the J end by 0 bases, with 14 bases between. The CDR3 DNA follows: TGTGCCAGCAGCTTACCCCGGGGTGGGGGAGCCAAAAACATTCAGTACTTC. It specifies CASSLPRGGGAKNIQYF.

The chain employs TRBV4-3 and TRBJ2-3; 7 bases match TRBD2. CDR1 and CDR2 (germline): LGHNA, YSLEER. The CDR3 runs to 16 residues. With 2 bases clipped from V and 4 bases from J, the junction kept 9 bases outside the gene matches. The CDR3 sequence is CASSQYSGTTPDTQYF. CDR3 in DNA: TGCGCCAGCAGCCAATACTCCGGGACTACCCCAGATACGCAGTATTTT.

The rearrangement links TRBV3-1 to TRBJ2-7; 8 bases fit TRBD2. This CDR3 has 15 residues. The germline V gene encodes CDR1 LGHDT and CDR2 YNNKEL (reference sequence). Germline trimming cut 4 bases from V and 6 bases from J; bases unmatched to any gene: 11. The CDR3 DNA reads TGTGCCAGCAGCCTCCAGGGTAGCGGGGTAGGCGAGCAGTACTTC. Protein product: CASSLQGSGVGEQYF.

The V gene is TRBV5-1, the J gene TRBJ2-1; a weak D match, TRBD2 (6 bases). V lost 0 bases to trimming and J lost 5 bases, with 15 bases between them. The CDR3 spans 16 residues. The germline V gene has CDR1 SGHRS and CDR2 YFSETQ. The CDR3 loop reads CASSLASAGRNNEQFF. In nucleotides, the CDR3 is TGCGCCAGCAGCTTGGCGTCCGCGGGGAGGAACAATGAGCAGTTCTTC.

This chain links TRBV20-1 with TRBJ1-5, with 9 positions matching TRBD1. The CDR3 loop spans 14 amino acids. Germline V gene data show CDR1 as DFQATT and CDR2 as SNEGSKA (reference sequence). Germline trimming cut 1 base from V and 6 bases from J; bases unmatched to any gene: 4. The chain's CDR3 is CSARARQGGQPQHF. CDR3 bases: TGCAGTGCTAGAGCGAGACAGGGGGGTCAGCCCCAGCATTTT.

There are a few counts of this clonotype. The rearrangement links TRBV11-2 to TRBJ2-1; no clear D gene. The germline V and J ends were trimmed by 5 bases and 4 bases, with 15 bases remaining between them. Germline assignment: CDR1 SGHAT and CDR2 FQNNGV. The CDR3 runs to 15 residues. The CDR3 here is CASSIRPAEYNEQFF. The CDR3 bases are TGTGCCAGCAGCATACGACCCGCGGAGTACAATGAGCAGTTCTTC.

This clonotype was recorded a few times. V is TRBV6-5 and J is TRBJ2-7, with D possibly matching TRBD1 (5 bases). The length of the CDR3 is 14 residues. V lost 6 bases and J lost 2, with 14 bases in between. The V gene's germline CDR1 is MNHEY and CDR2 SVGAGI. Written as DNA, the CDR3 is TGTGCCAGCAGCCGCCATCAGGGAACCTACGAGCAGTACTTC. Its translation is CASSRHQGTYEQYF.

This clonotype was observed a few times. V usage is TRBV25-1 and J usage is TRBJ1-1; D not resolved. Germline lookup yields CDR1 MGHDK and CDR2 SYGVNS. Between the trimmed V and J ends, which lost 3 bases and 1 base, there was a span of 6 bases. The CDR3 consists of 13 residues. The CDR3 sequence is CASSDRTNTEAFF. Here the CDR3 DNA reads TGTGCCAGCAGTGACAGAACGAACACTGAAGCTTTCTTT.

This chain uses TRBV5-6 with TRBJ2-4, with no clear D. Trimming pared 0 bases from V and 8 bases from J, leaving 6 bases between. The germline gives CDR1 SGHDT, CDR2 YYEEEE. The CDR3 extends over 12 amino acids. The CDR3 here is CASSLVDHIQYF. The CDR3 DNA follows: TGTGCCAGCAGCTTGGTGGACCACATTCAGTACTTC.

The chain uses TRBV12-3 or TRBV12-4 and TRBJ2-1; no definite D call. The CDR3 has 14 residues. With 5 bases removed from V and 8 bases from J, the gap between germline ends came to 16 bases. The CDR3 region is CASSASRSGDEQFF. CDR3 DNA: TGTGCCAGCAGTGCGTCCCGTAGTGGGGATGAGCAGTTCTTC.

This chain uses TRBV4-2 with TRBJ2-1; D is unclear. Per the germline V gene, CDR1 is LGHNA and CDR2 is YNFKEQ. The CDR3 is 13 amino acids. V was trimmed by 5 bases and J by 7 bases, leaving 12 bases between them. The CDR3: CASSTSSGNEQFF. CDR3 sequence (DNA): TGTGCCAGCAGCACGAGCTCTGGGAATGAGCAGTTCTTC.

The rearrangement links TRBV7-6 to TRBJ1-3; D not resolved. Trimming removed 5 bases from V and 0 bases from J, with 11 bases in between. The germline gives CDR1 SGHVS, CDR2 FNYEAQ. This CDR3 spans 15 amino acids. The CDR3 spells CASSLDMASGNTIYF. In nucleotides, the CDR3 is TGTGCCAGCAGCCTTGACATGGCCTCTGGAAACACCATATATTTT.

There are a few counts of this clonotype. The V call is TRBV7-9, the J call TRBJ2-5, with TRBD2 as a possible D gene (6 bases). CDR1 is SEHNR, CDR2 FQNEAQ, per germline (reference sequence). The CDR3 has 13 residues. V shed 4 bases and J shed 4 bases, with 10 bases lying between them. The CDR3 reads CASSSPGLETQYF. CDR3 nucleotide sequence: TGTGCCAGCAGCTCTCCGGGACTAGAGACCCAGTACTTC. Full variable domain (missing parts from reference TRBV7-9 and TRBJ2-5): DTGVSQNPRHKITKRGQNVTFRCDPISEHNRLYWYRQTLGQGPEFLTYFQNEAQLEKSRLLSDRFSAERPKGSFSTLEIQRTEQGDSAMYLCASSSPGLETQYFGPGTRLLVL.

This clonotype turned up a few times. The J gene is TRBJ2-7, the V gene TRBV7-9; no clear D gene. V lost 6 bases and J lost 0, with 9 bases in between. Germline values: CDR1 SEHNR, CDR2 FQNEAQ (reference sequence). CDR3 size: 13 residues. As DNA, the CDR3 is TGTGCCAGCAGAGGGTCAGGCTCCTACGAGCAGTACTTC. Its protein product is CASRGSGSYEQYF.

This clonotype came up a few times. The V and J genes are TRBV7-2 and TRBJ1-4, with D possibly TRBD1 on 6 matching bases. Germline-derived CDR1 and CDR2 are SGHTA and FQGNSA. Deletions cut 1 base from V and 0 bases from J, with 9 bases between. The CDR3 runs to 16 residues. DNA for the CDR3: TGTGCCAGCAGCTTAGTTTCAGGGGCAACTAATGAAAAACTGTTTTTT. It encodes CASSLVSGATNEKLFF. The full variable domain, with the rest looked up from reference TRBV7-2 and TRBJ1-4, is GAGVSQSPSNKVTEKGKDVELRCDPISGHTALYWYRQSLGQGLEFLIYFQGNSAPDKSGLPSDRFSAERTGGSVSTLTIQRTQQEDSAVYLCASSLVSGATNEKLFFGSGTQLSVL.

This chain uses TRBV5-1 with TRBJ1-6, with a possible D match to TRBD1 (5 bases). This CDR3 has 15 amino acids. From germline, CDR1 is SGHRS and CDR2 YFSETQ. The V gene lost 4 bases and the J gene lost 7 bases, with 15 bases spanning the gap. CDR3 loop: CASSQWGGLNSPLHF. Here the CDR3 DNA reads TGCGCCAGCAGCCAATGGGGGGGGTTGAATTCACCCCTCCACTTT.

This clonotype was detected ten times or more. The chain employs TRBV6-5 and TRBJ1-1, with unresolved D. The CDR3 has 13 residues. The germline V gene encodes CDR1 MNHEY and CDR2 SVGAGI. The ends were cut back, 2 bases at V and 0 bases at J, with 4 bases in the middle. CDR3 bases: TGTGCCAGCAGTTACCGGGTGAACACTGAAGCTTTCTTT. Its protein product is CASSYRVNTEAFF.

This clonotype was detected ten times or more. As DNA, the CDR3 is TGTGCCACGACCCGGGGACTAGCATCCAATGAGCAGTTCTTC. Amino acids: CATTRGLASNEQFF. The J gene is TRBJ2-1, the V gene TRBV7-9; 9 bases match TRBD2. The CDR3 extends over 14 amino acids. V was clipped by 10 bases and J by 6 bases; unmatched bases: 10. Germline V gene sequence: CDR1 SEHNR, CDR2 FQNEAQ (reference sequence).

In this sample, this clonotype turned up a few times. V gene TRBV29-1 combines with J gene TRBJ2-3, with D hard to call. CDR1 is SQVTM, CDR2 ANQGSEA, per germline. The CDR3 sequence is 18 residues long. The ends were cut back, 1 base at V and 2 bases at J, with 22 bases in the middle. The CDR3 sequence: CSVEGSLARPRATDTQYF. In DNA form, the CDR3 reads TGCAGCGTTGAAGGATCCCTTGCGCGCCCAAGGGCCACAGATACGCAGTATTTT.

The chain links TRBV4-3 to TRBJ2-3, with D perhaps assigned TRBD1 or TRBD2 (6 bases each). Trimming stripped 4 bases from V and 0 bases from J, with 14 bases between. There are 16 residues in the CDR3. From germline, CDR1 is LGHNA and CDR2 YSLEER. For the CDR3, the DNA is TGCGCCAGCAGCCGGGGGGCCGAACTTAGCACAGATACGCAGTATTTT. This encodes CASSRGAELSTDTQYF.

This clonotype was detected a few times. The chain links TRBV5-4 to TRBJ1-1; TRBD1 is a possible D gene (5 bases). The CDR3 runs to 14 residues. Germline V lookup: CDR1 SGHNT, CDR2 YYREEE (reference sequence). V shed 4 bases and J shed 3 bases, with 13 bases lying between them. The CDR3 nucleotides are TGTGCCAGCAGCGACGGGACGCTGTACACTGAAGCTTTCTTT. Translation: CASSDGTLYTEAFF.

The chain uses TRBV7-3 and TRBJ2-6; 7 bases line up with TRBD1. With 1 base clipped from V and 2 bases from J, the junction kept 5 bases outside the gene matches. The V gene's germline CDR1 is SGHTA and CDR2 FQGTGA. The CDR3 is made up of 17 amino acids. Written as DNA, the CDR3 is TGTGCCAGCAGCTTAATGCAGGGGGAGCCTGGGGCCAACGTCCTGACTTTC. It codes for CASSLMQGEPGANVLTF.

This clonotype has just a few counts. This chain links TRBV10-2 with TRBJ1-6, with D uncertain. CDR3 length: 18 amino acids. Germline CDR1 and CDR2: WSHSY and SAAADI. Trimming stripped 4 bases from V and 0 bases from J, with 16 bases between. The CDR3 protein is CASSALVWESSYNSPLHF. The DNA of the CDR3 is TGCGCCAGCAGTGCCCTGGTTTGGGAGAGCTCCTATAATTCACCCCTCCACTTT.

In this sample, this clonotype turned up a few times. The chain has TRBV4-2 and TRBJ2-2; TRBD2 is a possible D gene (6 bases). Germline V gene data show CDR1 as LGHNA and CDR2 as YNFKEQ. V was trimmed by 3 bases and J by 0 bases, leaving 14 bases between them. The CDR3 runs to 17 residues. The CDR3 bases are TGTGCCAGCAGCCAGGAAGGGAGGACGGCGAACACCGGGGAGCTGTTTTTT. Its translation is CASSQEGRTANTGELFF.

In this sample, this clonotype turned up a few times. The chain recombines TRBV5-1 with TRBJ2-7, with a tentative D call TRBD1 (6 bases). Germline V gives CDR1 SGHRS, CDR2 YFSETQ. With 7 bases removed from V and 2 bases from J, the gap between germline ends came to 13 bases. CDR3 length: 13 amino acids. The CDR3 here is CASCQGPAYEQYF. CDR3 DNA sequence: TGCGCCAGCTGTCAGGGGCCCGCCTACGAGCAGTACTTC.

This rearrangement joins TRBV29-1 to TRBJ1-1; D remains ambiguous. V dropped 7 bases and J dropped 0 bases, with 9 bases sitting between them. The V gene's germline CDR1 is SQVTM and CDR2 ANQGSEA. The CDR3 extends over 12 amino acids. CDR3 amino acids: CSATPLNTEAFF. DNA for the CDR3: TGCAGCGCCACTCCACTGAACACTGAAGCTTTCTTT.

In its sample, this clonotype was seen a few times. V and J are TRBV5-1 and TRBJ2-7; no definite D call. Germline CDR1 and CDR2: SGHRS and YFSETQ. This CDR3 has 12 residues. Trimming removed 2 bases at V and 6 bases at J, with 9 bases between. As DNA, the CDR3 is TGCGCCAGCAGCTTTGGTCGCCCCGAGCAGTACGTC. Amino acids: CASSFGRPEQYV.

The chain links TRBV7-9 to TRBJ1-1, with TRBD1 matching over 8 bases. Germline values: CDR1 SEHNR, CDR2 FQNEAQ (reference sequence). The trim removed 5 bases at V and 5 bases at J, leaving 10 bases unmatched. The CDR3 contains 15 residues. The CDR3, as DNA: TGTGCCAGCAGCCCCCGGACAGGGTTGATTACTGAAGCTTTCTTT. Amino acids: CASSPRTGLITEAFF. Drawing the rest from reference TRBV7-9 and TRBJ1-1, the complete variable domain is DTGVSQNPRHKITKRGQNVTFRCDPISEHNRLYWYRQTLGQGPEFLTYFQNEAQLEKSRLLSDRFSAERPKGSFSTLEIQRTEQGDSAMYLCASSPRTGLITEAFFGQGTRLTVV.

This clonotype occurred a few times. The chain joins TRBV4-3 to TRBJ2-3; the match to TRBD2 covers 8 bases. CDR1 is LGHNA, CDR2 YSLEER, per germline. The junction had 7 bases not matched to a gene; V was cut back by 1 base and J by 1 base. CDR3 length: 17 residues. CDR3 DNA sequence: TGCGCCAGCAGCCAAGTATCGGGGGGGGACGGCACAGATACGCAGTATTTT. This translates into CASSQVSGGDGTDTQYF.

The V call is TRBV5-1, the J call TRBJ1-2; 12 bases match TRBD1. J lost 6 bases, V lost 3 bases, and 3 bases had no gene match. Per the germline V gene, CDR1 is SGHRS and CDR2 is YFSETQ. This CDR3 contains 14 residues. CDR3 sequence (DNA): TGCGCCAGCAGCTCTGGGACAGGGGGCAATGGCTACACCTTC. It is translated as CASSSGTGGNGYTF.